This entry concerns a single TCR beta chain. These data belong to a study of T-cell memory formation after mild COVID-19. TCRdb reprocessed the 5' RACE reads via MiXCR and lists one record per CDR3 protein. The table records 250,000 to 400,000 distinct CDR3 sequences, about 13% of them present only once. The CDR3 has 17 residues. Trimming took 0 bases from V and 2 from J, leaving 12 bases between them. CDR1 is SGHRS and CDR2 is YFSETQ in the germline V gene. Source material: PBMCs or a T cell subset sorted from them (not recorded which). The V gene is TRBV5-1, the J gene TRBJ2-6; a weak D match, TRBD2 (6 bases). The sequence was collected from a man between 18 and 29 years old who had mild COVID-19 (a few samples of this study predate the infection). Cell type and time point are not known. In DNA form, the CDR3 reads TGCGCCAGCAGCTTGGCCCTAGGGGAGGCTGGGGCCAACGTCCTGACTTTC. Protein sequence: CASSLALGEAGANVLTF.